The rows below give T cell receptor beta chains drawn from one sample of a study of vaccination and CD4 T cells after COVID-19. TCRdb redid the calling of the PCR reads with MiXCR, one entry per CDR3 protein. The sample contains over 9,500 distinct CDR3 sequences, under 50% of which appear only once. These receptors have no identified antigens. This material consisted of cultured CD4+ T cells from blood, taken after SARS-CoV-2 vaccination. All receptors derive from a human donor with COVID-19. CDR3s include the opening cysteine and the closing phenylalanine or tryptophan. D genes are given only for firm matches. Clone size is not always given. Where it is, it says once, few, many or a class for expanded clones.

D,J,V,size,DNA,CDR3
TRBD2,TRBJ2-7,TRBV11-2,few,TGTGCCAGCAGCTTAAGAGCAGGGAGGGACGAGCAGTACTTC,CASSLRAGRDEQYF
-,TRBJ2-7,TRBV7-2,-,TGTGCCAGCAGCTTAGACGACGCCTACGAGCAGTACTTC,CASSLDDAYEQYF
TRBD1,TRBJ1-1,TRBV7-8,few,TGTGCCAGCAGCTTAGGGACAGGGAAGATGAACACTGAAGCTTTCTTT,CASSLGTGKMNTEAFF
-,TRBJ1-3,TRBV7-6,once,TGTGCCAGCAGCCAAGCCTCTGGAAACACCATATATTTT,CASSQASGNTIYF
TRBD1,TRBJ1-2,TRBV24-1,few,TGTGCCACCAGTTTCCCCGGGACAGGGGGCTATGGCTACACCTTC,CATSFPGTGGYGYTF
-,TRBJ2-6,TRBV19,-,TGTGCCAGTAGTATAGTCGACAGACGGTCTGGGGCCAACGTCCTGACTTTC,CASSIVDRRSGANVLTF
-,TRBJ1-4,TRBV20-1,once,TGCAGTGCGAGTAAGGCATTCAGGTCAAATGAAAAACTGTTTTTT,CSASKAFRSNEKLFF
-,TRBJ2-7,TRBV28,-,TGTGCCAGCAGTTTACTTACAGCCACCTACGAGCAGTACTTC,CASSLLTATYEQYF
TRBD1,TRBJ2-1,TRBV7-9,-,TGTGCCAGCAGCCCAACAGGGGTCTCCTACAATGAGCAGTTCTTC,CASSPTGVSYNEQFF
-,TRBJ2-5,TRBV6-1,-,TGTGCCAGCAGTGAGATGGGTGGTCGCGGGGAGACCCAGTACTTC,CASSEMGGRGETQYF
TRBD2,TRBJ2-3,TRBV20-1,-,TGCAGTGCTAGTAGCGGGGGCCACAAGACTAGCACAGATACGCAGTATTTT,CSASSGGHKTSTDTQYF
TRBD1,TRBJ1-2,TRBV7-2,-,TGTGCCAGCAGCGAGGGACAGTACTATGGCTACACCTTC,CASSEGQYYGYTF
-,TRBJ1-3,TRBV6-1,-,TGTGCCAGCAGTGAATCTGGAAACACCATATATTTT,CASSESGNTIYF
TRBD2,TRBJ2-2,TRBV27,-,TGTGCCAGCATGGGTAGCGGGAAGAACACCGGGGAGCTGTTTTTT,CASMGSGKNTGELFF
TRBD2,TRBJ2-2,TRBV7-2,few,TGTGCCAGCAGCTTAATTAGCGGGGGGGCCGCCGGGGAGCTGTTTTTT,CASSLISGGAAGELFF
-,TRBJ2-3,TRBV20-1,-,TGCAGTGCTAGAGACCCAGGGGGGGGGCCGACAGATACGCAGTATTTT,CSARDPGGGPTDTQYF
TRBD1,TRBJ1-1,TRBV7-9,-,TGTGCCAGCAGCTTAGTTTTGGGACAGGGGGCCCGGACTGAAGCTTTCTTT,CASSLVLGQGARTEAFF
-,TRBJ2-3,TRBV20-1,-,TGCAGTGCTAGGGACTCCCCAGATACGCAGTATTTT,CSARDSPDTQYF
TRBD1,TRBJ1-5,TRBV24-1,-,TGTGCCACCAGTGACACGGACAGGGGCGACAATCAGCCCCAGCATTTT,CATSDTDRGDNQPQHF
-,TRBJ2-2,TRBV6-4,-,TGTGCCAGCAGTGATCAGGGAGTCGCCGGGGAGCTGTTTTTT,CASSDQGVAGELFF
-,TRBJ2-3,TRBV12-3/TRBV12-4,-,TGTGCCAGCAGTTTCAGGGAAGGAGCAGATACGCAGTATTTT,CASSFREGADTQYF
-,TRBJ1-1,TRBV9,once,TGTGCCAGCAGCGTAGGGAGGACAGCTGAAGCTTTCTTT,CASSVGRTAEAFF
-,TRBJ2-7,TRBV15,-,TGTGCCACCAGCAGAGTGGTCGGCAGTCAAAGAACCTACGAGCAGTACTTC,CATSRVVGSQRTYEQYF
TRBD1,TRBJ1-5,TRBV6-5,-,TGTGCCAGCAGTTACTCCGCAGGGACAGGTGTTCAGCCCCAGCATTTT,CASSYSAGTGVQPQHF
-,TRBJ2-3,TRBV20-1,few,TGCAGTGCCACTGCGGTCAGCACAGATACGCAGTATTTT,CSATAVSTDTQYF
-,TRBJ2-7,TRBV28,-,TGTGCCAGCAGTTCCGGGGACGTGAGCTCCTACGAGCAGTACTTC,CASSSGDVSSYEQYF
-,TRBJ1-3,TRBV7-9,few,TGTGCCAGCGGGGTCGACAGCCCTGGAAACACCATATATTTT,CASGVDSPGNTIYF
-,TRBJ2-6,TRBV6-2/TRBV6-3,-,TGTGCCAGCAGTTACTCGAGTAGCTCTGGGGCCAACGTCCTGACTTTC,CASSYSSSSGANVLTF
-,TRBJ1-1,TRBV12-3/TRBV12-4,-,TGTGCCAGCAGTTCCGACCCCCGGGCGAACACTGAAGCTTTCTTT,CASSSDPRANTEAFF
-,TRBJ1-5,TRBV20-1,few,TGCAGTGCTAGAAGCAGGAGCAATCAGCCCCAGCATTTT,CSARSRSNQPQHF
-,TRBJ1-2,TRBV20-1,few,TGCAGTGCTAGAGATCTTGTTATGGGCATGAACTATGGCTACACCTTC,CSARDLVMGMNYGYTF
-,TRBJ2-2,TRBV11-1,-,TGTGCCAGCAGCTTAGCCCCATCTGGGAACACCGGGGAGCTGTTTTTT,CASSLAPSGNTGELFF
-,TRBJ1-6,TRBV7-3,few,TGTGCCAGCAGCTTAAACGGGGGGCGGACTAATTCACCCCTCCACTTT,CASSLNGGRTNSPLHF
-,TRBJ2-1,TRBV7-3,-,TGTGCCAGCAGCTTAAAACACAATGAGCAGTTCTTC,CASSLKHNEQFF
-,TRBJ2-7,TRBV7-9,few,TGTGCCAGTACGCGGGACAACACCTACGAGCAGTACTTC,CASTRDNTYEQYF
-,TRBJ2-2,TRBV6-1,few,TGTGCCACCCTTGGGACATCCTACGTCGGGGAGCTGTTTTTT,CATLGTSYVGELFF
TRBD1,TRBJ1-1,TRBV5-1,once,TGCGCCAGCAGCGCGGACAGGCGGAACACTGAAGCTTTCTTT,CASSADRRNTEAFF
-,TRBJ2-2,TRBV10-3,few,TGTGCCATCAGTGAGGCGGCAAGGGCCGGGGAGCTGTTTTTT,CAISEAARAGELFF
-,TRBJ2-5,TRBV20-1,few,TGCAGTGCTAGAGACTCGGGGGAGACCCAGTACTTC,CSARDSGETQYF
-,TRBJ2-6,TRBV28,-,TGTGCCAGCAGTTTTATTCGGGCCCCGTCTGGGGCCAACGTCCTGACTTTC,CASSFIRAPSGANVLTF
TRBD1,TRBJ1-3,TRBV6-1,-,TGTGCCAGCAGTAAACAGGGGGCTTCTGGAAACACCATATATTTT,CASSKQGASGNTIYF
-,TRBJ2-2,TRBV6-1,-,TGTGCCAGCAGTGAAGCGGCAACCGGGGAGCTGTTTTTT,CASSEAATGELFF
TRBD1,TRBJ2-7,TRBV6-1,few,TGTGCCAGCAGGACAGGGCAGAGCTCCTACGAGCAGTACTTC,CASRTGQSSYEQYF
-,TRBJ2-2,TRBV7-2,-,TGTGCCAGCAGCTTTGATTCCACCGGGGAGCTGTTTTTT,CASSFDSTGELFF
-,TRBJ1-2,TRBV6-1,few,TGTGCCAGCAGTGCCCTCAGGGGAAGCTATGGCTACACCTTC,CASSALRGSYGYTF
-,TRBJ2-3,TRBV20-1,-,TGCAGTGCTAGAGGGTTCAGCGCAGATACGCAGTATTTT,CSARGFSADTQYF
-,TRBJ1-3,TRBV20-1,-,TGCAGTGCTAGACGAACTGGATCTGGAAACACCATATATTTT,CSARRTGSGNTIYF
-,TRBJ2-7,TRBV27,-,TGTGCCAGCAGTTTTTGGCAGTTCCCCTACGAGCAGTACTTC,CASSFWQFPYEQYF
TRBD2,TRBJ2-5,TRBV9,-,TGTGCCAGCAGCGTGGGACTAGCGGGGTTGAAAGAGACCCAGTACTTC,CASSVGLAGLKETQYF
TRBD2,TRBJ2-7,TRBV18,-,TGTGCCAGCTCACTAGCGGGGGGCCCGTACGAGCAGTACTTC,CASSLAGGPYEQYF
TRBD1,TRBJ1-5,TRBV7-2,-,TGTGCCAGCAGCTGGGGGACAGGGTTGAGCAATCAGCCCCAGCATTTT,CASSWGTGLSNQPQHF